Following are 30 T cell receptor beta chains from one sample sequenced in a study of T cell responses to AZD1222 COVID-19 vaccine. Here immunoSEQ multiplex PCR was the method, and the copy in TCRdb shows in-frame clones only, minus some. This table holds roughly 160,000 clones, approximately 88% found once. The sample in question was peripheral blood, obtained 28 days after the second AZD1222 dose. These receptors originate from an adult who received the AZD1222 COVID-19 vaccine.

The rearrangement links TRBV5-6 to TRBJ1-1, with D possibly matching TRBD1 (6 bases). The CDR3 runs 13 residues. The germline V gene has CDR1 SGHDT and CDR2 YYEEEE. Trimming cost V 3 bases and J 8 bases, with 14 bases left between them. The DNA for the CDR3 is TGTGCCAGCAGCTCGCGGCGCAGGGGCGAAGCTTTCTTT. This codes for CASSSRRRGEAFF.

The chain recombines TRBV19 with TRBJ2-7; D ambiguous. This CDR3 comprises 14 residues. CDR1 is LNHDA, CDR2 SQIVND, per germline (reference sequence). Trimming took 3 bases from V and 0 from J, leaving 9 bases between them. CDR3 nucleotide sequence: TGTGCCAGTAGTATTCCAGGACGCTCCTACGAGCAGTACTTC. This gives the protein CASSIPGRSYEQYF.

The chain has TRBV11-2 and TRBJ1-4; unclear D gene. With 4 bases removed from V and 8 bases from J, the gap between germline ends came to 11 bases. CDR3 size: 13 residues. Germline assignment: CDR1 SGHAT and CDR2 FQNNGV. In nucleotides, the CDR3 is TGTGCCAGCAGCTCCTTACCCCGAGAAAAACTGTTTTTT. The encoded protein is CASSSLPREKLFF.

J is TRBJ2-7 and V is TRBV5-1; D gene unclear. The V end was cut by 4 bases, the J end by 1 base, with 9 bases between. The CDR3 spans 13 residues. Per germline, CDR1 SGHRS and CDR2 YFSETQ. Written as DNA, the CDR3 is TGCGCCAGCAGCCGCGGTTCTTCCTACGAGCAGTACTTC. Translation: CASSRGSSYEQYF.

The chain links TRBV3-1 (or the pseudogene TRBV3-2) to TRBJ2-1; 7 bases agree with TRBD1. The CDR3 spans 15 residues. Germline lookup yields CDR1 LGHDT and CDR2 YNNKEL (reference sequence). V shed 3 bases, J shed 8 bases, and the junction held 10 bases outside the gene matches. The CDR3 DNA reads as TGTGCCAGCAGCCATCGAGGGGGCCTAGTCGATGAGCAGTTCTTC. It codes for CASSHRGGLVDEQFF.

The V gene is TRBV19, the J gene TRBJ1-1; D remains unclear. V shed 4 bases and J shed 1 base, with 10 bases lying between them. Germline V lookup: CDR1 LNHDA, CDR2 SQIVND (reference sequence). The CDR3 extends over 14 amino acids. The DNA of the CDR3 is TGTGCCAGTAGTAGGCAGATGGCGAACACTGAAGCTTTCTTT. Translated, it gives CASSRQMANTEAFF.

The chain carries TRBV16 and TRBJ2-1; 9 bases are a match to TRBD2. This CDR3 is 15 amino acids long. J lost 8 bases, V lost 0 bases, and 5 bases had no gene match. The V gene's germline CDR1 is KGHSY and CDR2 FQNENV. The CDR3 spells CASSQSRGGWDEQFF. Written as DNA, the CDR3 is TGTGCCAGCAGCCAATCGCGGGGGGGCTGGGATGAGCAGTTCTTC.

The chain uses TRBV11-2 and TRBJ2-3, with no clear D. In germline, CDR1 is SGHAT, CDR2 FQNNGV. V dropped 6 bases and J dropped 0 bases, with 10 bases sitting between them. The CDR3 is 14 amino acids. The CDR3: CASSTGISTDTQYF. The CDR3 region has the DNA TGTGCCAGCAGTACGGGCATAAGCACAGATACGCAGTATTTT.

The genes are TRBV6-2 or TRBV6-3 and TRBJ1-6; D possibly corresponds to TRBD1 (6 bases). The CDR3 runs to 17 residues. Germline CDR1 and CDR2: MNHEY and SVGEGT. V gave up 6 bases and J gave up 11 bases, with 26 bases separating them. The CDR3 DNA sequence: TGTGCCAGCAGCTATAGCACCGGACAGCTCGCGAGTCCACCCCTCCACTTT. Residues: CASSYSTGQLASPPLHF.

This sequence joins TRBV19 and TRBJ1-2; D unresolved. The V end was cut by 7 bases, the J end by 3 bases, with 12 bases between. Germline V gene lookup returns CDR1 LNHDA and CDR2 SQIVND (reference sequence). This CDR3 contains 13 residues. The CDR3 DNA sequence: TGTGCCAGTAATCCGGACGGCTACTATGGCTACACCTTC. Its protein is CASNPDGYYGYTF.

The chain couples TRBV7-2 to TRBJ1-2, with a weak D call TRBD1 (5 bases). Per the germline V gene, CDR1 is SGHTA and CDR2 is FQGNSA. Trimming left V 0 bases short and J 3 bases short, with 11 bases between. The CDR3 consists of 15 residues. The CDR3 spells CASSLAPWGYYGYTF. DNA of the CDR3: TGTGCCAGCAGCTTAGCCCCGTGGGGGTACTATGGCTACACCTTC.

This clone was counted only a few times. V and J are TRBV5-4 and TRBJ1-2; D ambiguous. Germline CDR1 reads SGHNT; CDR2 reads YYREEE (reference sequence). Trimming removed 0 bases at V and 12 bases at J, with 9 bases between. The CDR3 totals 11 residues. The CDR3 nucleotides read TGTGCCAGCAGCTTGGGGGCAGAAGACACCTTC. The encoded protein is CASSLGAEDTF.

The chain joins TRBV21-1 to TRBJ2-7. TRBV21-1 is termed a pseudogene. This CDR3 contains 17 residues. The CDR3 nucleotides are TGTGCCAGCAGCGAATCAGGAGACCTCAGGACGTTCTACGAGCAGTACTTC. It specifies CASSESGDLRTFYEQYF.

This rearrangement joins TRBV2 to TRBJ2-1, with D possibly matching TRBD1 (5 bases). V lost 7 bases to trimming and J lost 0 bases, with 13 bases between them. This CDR3 has 15 amino acids. In germline, CDR1 is SNHLY, CDR2 FYNNEI. CDR3 sequence: CASKTDSSSYNEQFF. Written as DNA, the CDR3 is TGTGCCAGCAAGACAGACTCGAGCTCCTACAATGAGCAGTTCTTC. Together with reference TRBV2 and TRBJ2-1, the CDR3 gives the full variable domain: EPEVTQTPSHQVTQMGQEVILRCVPISNHLYFYWYRQILGQKVEFLVSFYNNEISEKSEIFDDQFSVERPDGSNFTLKIRSTKLEDSAMYFCASKTDSSSYNEQFFGPGTRLTVL.

This clone was seen a handful of times. CDR3 DNA: TGTGCCAGCAGTTTATTATCACGGGGGGAAACCTACGAGCAGTACTTC. Translated, it gives CASSLLSRGETYEQYF. The chain carries TRBV27 and TRBJ2-7, with 7 bases matching TRBD2. Unmatched junction bases numbered 8, after V lost 1 base and J lost 2 bases. The CDR3 consists of 16 residues. CDR1 MNHEY and CDR2 SMNVEV come from the germline V gene (reference sequence).

The J gene is TRBJ2-7, the V gene TRBV19, with 8 bases matching TRBD1. The CDR3 length is 15 residues. V was clipped by 5 bases and J by 1 base; unmatched bases: 7. Germline assignment: CDR1 LNHDA and CDR2 SQIVND (reference sequence). The CDR3 here is CASSPGTGLSYEQYF. The CDR3 DNA follows: TGTGCCAGTAGTCCCGGGACAGGACTTTCCTACGAGCAGTACTTC.

V is TRBV4-1 and J is TRBJ1-1; tentative D call: TRBD1 (5 bases). Germline assignment: CDR1 MGHRA and CDR2 YSYEKL. The length of the CDR3 is 14 residues. The V end was cut by 3 bases, the J end by 11 bases, with 19 bases between. CDR3 in amino acids: CASSQTDGLSGAFF. The CDR3 coding sequence is TGCGCCAGCAGCCAGACGGACGGTTTATCAGGGGCTTTCTTT.

V and J are TRBV7-9 and TRBJ1-3; 11 bases agree with TRBD1. The CDR3 runs to 17 residues. Germline V gives CDR1 SEHNR, CDR2 FQNEAQ (reference sequence). With V trimmed by 4 bases and J by 1 base, 6 bases remained unmatched. The CDR3 is CASSYGTGGRSGNTIYF. CDR3 bases: TGTGCCAGCAGCTACGGGACAGGGGGACGATCTGGAAACACCATATATTTT.

CDR3 in DNA: TGCAGCGTTGAACAGGGCTACGAGCAGTACTTC. Amino acid sequence: CSVEQGYEQYF. This chain links TRBV29-1 with TRBJ2-7; tentative D call: TRBD1 (5 bases). Trimming took off 2 bases at V and 3 bases at J, with 5 bases between the two ends. The CDR3 is made up of 11 amino acids. From germline, CDR1 is SQVTM and CDR2 ANQGSEA.

The count of this clone is one. This chain joins TRBV27 and TRBJ2-1; tentatively, D is TRBD1 (5 bases). Trimming pared 4 bases from V and 8 bases from J, leaving 24 bases between. The germline V gene encodes CDR1 MNHEY and CDR2 SMNVEV (reference sequence). The CDR3 runs to 17 residues. CDR3 DNA sequence: TGTGCCAGCAGTTCCTGGGGCAGGGCGAGGAAAGGCCATGAGCAGTTCTTC. Translating it yields CASSSWGRARKGHEQFF.

V and J are TRBV7-2 and TRBJ1-1; D is perhaps TRBD1 (5 bases). V lost 3 bases and J 2 bases, leaving 7 bases between the germline ends. CDR3 size: 13 residues. Looked up from germline, CDR1 is SGHTA and CDR2 is FQGNSA. The CDR3 sequence is CASSFGTNTEAFF. CDR3 DNA: TGTGCCAGCAGCTTTGGGACCAACACTGAAGCTTTCTTT.

The rearrangement joins TRBV5-1 to TRBJ2-6, with D possibly matching TRBD1 (5 bases). CDR1 is SGHRS, CDR2 YFSETQ, per germline. The V and J ends lost 4 bases and 0 bases respectively, with 11 bases between them. This CDR3 contains 16 residues. The CDR3 nucleotides read TGCGCCAGCAGCGCCCGACAGAGCTCTGGGGCCAACGTCCTGACTTTC. It yields the protein CASSARQSSGANVLTF.

The chain joins TRBV18 to TRBJ1-2, with D unclear. Per the germline V gene, CDR1 is KGHSH and CDR2 is LQKENI. The CDR3 is 15 amino acids. Trimming shortened V by 1 base and J by 5 bases, and 14 bases separated the two germline ends. The DNA for the CDR3 is TGTGCCAGCTCACCACTGGACCCGGGCATTTATGGCTACACCTTC. Translation: CASSPLDPGIYGYTF.

The rearrangement uses TRBV7-2 and TRBJ2-2, with 12 bases lining up with TRBD2. This CDR3 region has 17 residues. Germline CDR1 reads SGHTA; CDR2 reads FQGNSA. The junction had 4 bases not matched to a gene; V was cut back by 1 base and J by 4 bases. CDR3 nucleotides: TGTGCCAGCAGCTTAGTACTAGCGGGGGGAAGCACCGGGGAGCTGTTTTTT. This sequence encodes CASSLVLAGGSTGELFF.

This clone was picked up one time. The chain is built from TRBV4-3 and TRBJ2-6; 7 nucleotides match TRBD1. The CDR3 is made up of 18 amino acids. In germline, CDR1 is LGHNA, CDR2 YSLEER. Losses at the gene ends were 0 bases for V and 4 bases for J; bases not matched to a gene: 9. CDR3 bases: TGCGCCAGCAGCCAAGATTGGGGCAGGGGGACAGGGGCCAACGTCCTGACTTTC. Translated, it gives CASSQDWGRGTGANVLTF.

This clone came up once. This chain connects TRBV9 to TRBJ1-1, with D perhaps TRBD1 (6 bases). This CDR3 is 15 amino acids long. CDR1 is SGDLS, CDR2 YYNGEE, per germline. V gave up 3 bases and J gave up 5 bases, with 17 bases separating them. The CDR3 coding sequence is TGTGCCAGCAGCGCCCATGAACAGGGACCTACTGAAGCTTTCTTT. It encodes CASSAHEQGPTEAFF. Looking up the rest from reference TRBV9 and TRBJ1-1 gives the full variable domain: DSGVTQTPKHLITATGQRVTLRCSPRSGDLSVYWYQQSLDQGLQFLIQYYNGEERAKGNILERFSAQQFPDLHSELNLSSLELGDSALYFCASSAHEQGPTEAFFGQGTRLTVV.

This chain connects TRBV9 to TRBJ2-3, with D possibly being TRBD2 (6 bases). CDR1 and CDR2 from the germline V gene are SGDLS and YYNGEE. The V gene lost 0 bases and the J gene lost 6 bases, with 11 bases spanning the gap. The CDR3 is 14 amino acids. The CDR3 spells CASSVDSGGDTQYF. The CDR3, as DNA: TGTGCCAGCAGCGTAGATAGCGGAGGTGATACGCAGTATTTT.

The rearrangement joins TRBV11-3 to TRBJ2-3; unclear D gene. V was clipped by 5 bases and J by 4 bases, with 13 bases between them. CDR1 is SGHNT and CDR2 is YENEEA in the germline V gene. The CDR3 extends over 14 amino acids. The DNA for the CDR3 is TGTGCCAGCAGCCCCCCGGCAGAGGCAGATACGCAGTATTTT. Protein: CASSPPAEADTQYF.

The chain is built from TRBV9 and TRBJ2-7, with D unresolved. This CDR3 is 14 amino acids long. Germline CDR1 is SGDLS and CDR2 is YYNGEE. The V end was cut by 4 bases, the J end by 1 base, with 12 bases between. The CDR3 nucleotides are TGTGCCAGCAGCCCGCAAGTAGGTTCCTACGAGCAGTACTTC. As protein: CASSPQVGSYEQYF.

The J gene is TRBJ2-6, the V gene TRBV5-1, with a possible D match to TRBD1 (5 bases). V was shortened by 0 bases and J by 0 bases, with 10 bases between the two germline ends. The CDR3 has 17 residues. Germline CDR1 and CDR2: SGHRS and YFSETQ. The CDR3 coding sequence is TGCGCCAGCAGCTTGGTAGCAGGGAACTCTGGGGCCAACGTCCTGACTTTC. It specifies CASSLVAGNSGANVLTF. Supplemented by reference TRBV5-1 and TRBJ2-6, the full variable domain reads KAGVTQTPRYLIKTRGQQVTLSCSPISGHRSVSWYQQTPGQGLQFLFEYFSETQRNKGNFPGRFSGRQFSNSRSEMNVSTLELGDSALYLCASSLVAGNSGANVLTFGAGSRLTVL.